Listed here are 17 T cell receptor beta chains from one sample, sequenced in a study of cytomegalovirus exposure and HLA in healthy donors. The PCR contained 60 Vbeta and 13 Jbeta primers. Repertoires were generated with immunoSEQ multiplex PCR, while TCRdb's copy carries only in-frame clones and drops some. This table has 140,000 to 150,000 clones, approximately 70% appearing once. The sequenced sample was PBMCs. The receptors shown here come from a woman aged 60-70 years in good health and CMV-seropositive.

This clone has only a few counts. The chain has TRBV2 and TRBJ1-2; maybe TRBD1 (5 bases). The V and J ends lost 6 bases and 2 bases respectively, with 16 bases between them. The CDR3 spans 15 residues. In germline, CDR1 is SNHLY, CDR2 FYNNEI. CDR3 amino acids: CASRPEGGGNYGYTF. Written as DNA, the CDR3 is TGTGCCAGCAGACCGGAGGGTGGGGGGAACTATGGCTACACCTTC.

The V call is TRBV7-2, the J call TRBJ1-2; the D is unclear. CDR3 length: 14 amino acids. Looked up from germline, CDR1 is SGHTA and CDR2 is FQGNSA. V was trimmed by 0 bases and J by 6 bases, leaving 11 bases between them. The chain's CDR3 is CASSLAGVTHGYTF. The CDR3 DNA follows: TGTGCCAGCAGCTTAGCCGGTGTTACCCATGGCTACACCTTC.

The J gene is TRBJ1-5, the V gene TRBV7-8; weak D call: TRBD1 (5 bases). The germline V and J ends were trimmed by 4 bases and 3 bases, with 10 bases remaining between them. The CDR3 spans 14 residues. CDR1 SGHVS and CDR2 FQNEAQ come from the germline V gene. In DNA, the CDR3 is TGTGCCAGCAGCTCGGACATAACCAATCAGCCCCAGCATTTT. It translates to CASSSDITNQPQHF. The complete variable domain, with remaining parts taken from reference TRBV7-8 and TRBJ1-5, reads GAGVSQSPRYKVAKRGQDVALRCDPISGHVSLFWYQQALGQGPEFLTYFQNEAQLDKSGLPSDRFFAERPEGSVSTLKIQRTQQEDSAVYLCASSSDITNQPQHFGDGTRLSIL.

The chain joins TRBV9 to TRBJ2-1, with 8 nucleotides matching TRBD2. CDR3 length: 14 residues. The junction had 4 bases not matched to a gene; V was cut back by 1 base and J by 7 bases. CDR1 and CDR2 from the germline V gene are SGDLS and YYNGEE. The CDR3 is CASSVNSGINEQFF. The CDR3, as DNA: TGTGCCAGCAGCGTAAATAGCGGGATAAATGAGCAGTTCTTC.

The chain uses TRBV19 and TRBJ2-2; 9 bases match TRBD2. In germline, CDR1 is LNHDA, CDR2 SQIVND (reference sequence). The CDR3 is 15 residues long. V trimming: 3 bases; J trimming: 5 bases; junction bases outside the gene matches: 4. In DNA form, the CDR3 reads TGTGCCAGTAGTATTAGCGGGAGACGGACCGGGGAGCTGTTTTTT. Translating gives CASSISGRRTGELFF.

The chain links TRBV12-5 to TRBJ2-3, with D tentatively TRBD1 (5 bases). The CDR3 spans 12 residues. Trimming shortened V by 5 bases and J by 9 bases, and 12 bases separated the two germline ends. Germline values: CDR1 LGHNT, CDR2 FRNRAP. The CDR3 nucleotides are TGTGCTAGTGGTCCAGGGAAATTGACGCAGTATTTT. Translating gives CASGPGKLTQYF.

The gene calls are TRBV5-4 and TRBJ1-1; 7 positions match TRBD1. The germline gives CDR1 SGHNT, CDR2 YYREEE (reference sequence). After removal of 4 bases from V and 5 bases from J, the junction contained 5 bases not matched to a gene. The CDR3 runs to 13 residues. The DNA of the CDR3 is TGTGCCAGCAGCATTTCAGGGGGTACTGAAGCTTTCTTT. Translating it yields CASSISGGTEAFF.

There are a few counts of this clone. The J gene is TRBJ1-4, the V gene TRBV6-6; unclear D gene. Germline V gene data show CDR1 as MNHNY and CDR2 as SVGAGI (reference sequence). Trimming pared 5 bases from V and 0 bases from J, leaving 7 bases between. This CDR3 region has 14 residues. The DNA for the CDR3 is TGTGCCAGCAGTCGTATTGCAACTAATGAAAAACTGTTTTTT. Translated: CASSRIATNEKLFF.

This chain joins TRBV4-1 and TRBJ1-3; 10 positions match TRBD1. Looked up from germline, CDR1 is MGHRA and CDR2 is YSYEKL. This CDR3 is built from 16 residues. V gave up 1 base and J gave up 6 bases; unmatched junction bases: 6. The CDR3 region is CASSQAPGQGTNTIYF. The DNA for the CDR3 is TGCGCCAGCAGCCAAGCTCCGGGACAGGGGACAAACACCATATATTTT.

This clone was seen just once. V is TRBV28 and J is TRBJ1-2; 10 bases map to TRBD1. Germline V CDR1 and CDR2: MDHEN, SYDVKM. V trimming: 5 bases; J trimming: 6 bases; junction bases outside the gene matches: 12. CDR3 length: 16 residues. Written as DNA, the CDR3 is TGTGCCAGCAGTGGTGACAGGGGGCGCATTGGAAATGGCTACACCTTC. Its translation is CASSGDRGRIGNGYTF.

This chain joins TRBV19 and TRBJ1-1; a possible D gene is TRBD1 (6 bases). The germline V gene has CDR1 LNHDA and CDR2 SQIVND (reference sequence). V was cut by 5 bases and J by 4 bases, with 14 bases left in between. This CDR3 comprises 14 residues. The CDR3 DNA sequence: TGTGCCAGTAGTGTCACCAGGGGAGTCACTGAAGCTTTCTTT. Encoded protein: CASSVTRGVTEAFF.

This clone has a handful of counts. The chain uses TRBV7-9 and TRBJ2-1; TRBD2 agrees at 10 bases. CDR3 length equals 15 residues. V was clipped by 5 bases and J by 8 bases; unmatched bases: 9. Germline assignment: CDR1 SEHNR and CDR2 FQNEAQ (reference sequence). The DNA of the CDR3 is TGTGCCAGCAGCCCGGGGAGCGGGAGGGGTGATGAGCAGTTCTTC. The encoded protein is CASSPGSGRGDEQFF.

The rearrangement joins TRBV15 to TRBJ2-5; 8 positions match TRBD1. V dropped 5 bases and J dropped 2; count of bases not matched to a gene: 4. Per the germline V gene, CDR1 is LNHNV and CDR2 is YYDKDF (reference sequence). The CDR3 runs 14 residues. CDR3 amino acids: CATSATGGQETQYF. The CDR3 DNA reads as TGTGCCACCAGCGCAACAGGGGGGCAAGAGACCCAGTACTTC.

This clone was detected a few times. This rearrangement joins TRBV7-3 to TRBJ2-5; 7 bases map to TRBD1. CDR1 is SGHTA and CDR2 is FQGTGA in the germline V gene. V shed 5 bases and J 4 bases; nucleotides not matched to a gene: 4. This CDR3 is built from 13 residues. CDR3 loop: CASSTGVGETQYF. CDR3 in DNA: TGTGCCAGCAGCACAGGGGTTGGAGAGACCCAGTACTTC.

In the case of this clone: The junction differs from germline at one of its ends, possibly a read error. The chain carries TRBV7-8 and TRBJ2-7; D ambiguous. The CDR3 loop spans 14 amino acids. CDR1 and CDR2 from the germline V gene are SGHVS and FQNEAQ. In nucleotides, the CDR3 is TGTGCCAGCAGCTTGTTGAGCGTTTCCTCCGAGCAGTACTTC. Protein sequence: CASSLLSVSSEQYF.

This chain uses TRBV25-1 with TRBJ2-3, with TRBD1 matching 11 bases. The CDR3 extends over 14 amino acids. CDR1 MGHDK and CDR2 SYGVNS come from the germline V gene. J lost 5 bases, V lost 3 bases, and 1 base had no gene match. CDR3 protein: CASSEDRGRDTQYF. The CDR3 DNA is TGTGCCAGCAGTGAGGACAGGGGGCGAGATACGCAGTATTTT.

V and J are TRBV5-4 and TRBJ1-1; TRBD1 aligns across 7 bases. The germline V gene encodes CDR1 SGHNT and CDR2 YYREEE (reference sequence). The CDR3 has 15 amino acids. J lost 4 bases, V lost 9 bases, and 15 bases had no gene match. CDR3 DNA: TGTGCCACGCAAACGGGGGACAGTTTTAGCACTGAAGCTTTCTTT. Translating it yields CATQTGDSFSTEAFF.